This note documents a single T cell receptor beta chain sequence. The data were taken from a study of blood T cell repertoires in COVID-19. Study-level information: Acute and convalescent COVID-19 samples came from the United States, Italy and Spain. Nucleic acid was either cDNA or gDNA, and it came from T cells, B-cell-depleted T cells, or PBMCs.

Trimming removed 5 bases from V and 2 bases from J, with 10 bases in between. The V gene's germline CDR1 is MNHEY and CDR2 SVGEGT. The CDR3 is made up of 13 amino acids. The authors' processing: Estimates of nucleated cell counts were drawn from the amplification of reference gene primers. The table came from immunoSEQ multiplex PCR; TCRdb's copy has only in-frame clones and leaves some out. The DNA was the basis for D and trimming; V, J and clone size are from that table. Among some 120,000 clones listed, approximately 71% were seen once. The origin of this receptor is a woman in her 70s with acute or convalescent COVID-19. Sequencing was performed on peripheral blood. This chain joins TRBV6-2 or TRBV6-3 and TRBJ2-7, with no clear D. CDR3 coding DNA: TGTGCCAGCAGTGACACGGCAACCTACGAGCAGTACTTC. Its translation: CASSDTATYEQYF.